This TCR beta chain was profiled in a study of blood T cell repertoires in COVID-19. About the research overall: COVID-19 samples from acute and convalescent phases originated in the United States, Italy and Spain.

In the source study's methods: Amplification from reference gene primers served as the basis for estimated nucleated cell counts. The table came from immunoSEQ multiplex PCR; TCRdb's copy has only in-frame clones and leaves some out. V, J and clone size derive from that table, while D and trimming were established from the DNA sequence. Of tens of thousands of clones in the sample, around 89% were seen once. Trimming took 4 bases from V and 4 from J; bases not matched to a gene: 15. The CDR3 spans 18 residues. Germline V gene lookup returns CDR1 KGHDR and CDR2 SFDVKD. Input material: peripheral blood. V usage is TRBV24-1 and J usage is TRBJ2-5, with 9 bases identical to TRBD1. The receptor comes from a man between 65 and 85 years old with active or convalescent COVID-19. The CDR3 nucleotides are TGTGCCACCAGTGAGGTCTCCCCGGGACAGGGACCTCCAGAGACCCAGTACTTC. Translating it yields CATSEVSPGQGPPETQYF.